The 21 T cell receptor beta chains presented below share a single source sample, sequenced in a study of spatial heterogeneity in lung cancer. The time point was: sample taken at primary tumor resection. Sequencing of whole RNA from tumor, nontumor lung or frozen PBMC involved no sorting. One entry per CDR3 protein, called by TCRdb with MiXCR from the 5' RACE reads. This table has approximately 11,000 distinct CDR3 sequences, about 17% appearing once. The sample in question was PBMCs, obtained at surgery. These TCRs come from a male donor with early-stage non-small cell lung cancer.

In DNA, the CDR3 is TGTGCCAGCAGCCAAGGTTGGGGTAGTTTGAGCGCTGAAGCTTTCTTT. Its protein is CASSQGWGSLSAEAFF. The chain links TRBV3-1 to TRBJ1-1, with D unclear. The CDR3 consists of 16 residues. Germline V CDR1 and CDR2: LGHDT, YNNKEL (reference sequence). V was pared by 1 base and J by 6 bases, with 18 bases between.

This clonotype was recorded at least ten times. The chain recombines TRBV7-6 with TRBJ2-2, with 9 bases matching TRBD2. V trimming: 1 base; J trimming: 2 bases; junction bases outside the gene matches: 5. The germline V gene encodes CDR1 SGHVS and CDR2 FNYEAQ. This CDR3 contains 17 residues. The CDR3 loop reads CASSLGVAGENTGELFF. CDR3 sequence (DNA): TGTGCCAGCAGCTTAGGGGTAGCGGGAGAAAACACCGGGGAGCTGTTTTTT.

This clonotype was picked up many times. The chain carries TRBV7-2 and TRBJ2-2; TRBD1 or TRBD2 may be the D gene (5 bases each). The germline V gene has CDR1 SGHTA and CDR2 FQGNSA. The germline V and J ends were trimmed by 3 bases and 5 bases, with 13 bases remaining between them. The CDR3 contains 15 residues. CDR3: CASSFKGRETGELFF. The CDR3 coding sequence is TGTGCCAGCAGCTTTAAAGGCAGGGAGACCGGGGAGCTGTTTTTT.

The table lists this clonotype with many counts. This chain joins TRBV11-3 and TRBJ2-1; tentatively, D is TRBD1 or TRBD2 (5 bases each). The CDR3 extends over 12 amino acids. Between the trimmed V and J ends, which lost 5 bases and 10 bases, there was a span of 12 bases. Per the germline V gene, CDR1 is SGHNT and CDR2 is YENEEA. CDR3 protein: CASSPGTYEQFF. Here the CDR3 DNA reads TGTGCCAGCAGCCCTGGGACCTACGAGCAGTTCTTC. Based on the CDR3 plus reference TRBV11-3 and TRBJ2-1, the full variable domain is EAGVVQSPRYKIIEKKQPVAFWCNPISGHNTLYWYLQNLGQGPELLIRYENEEAVDDSQLPKDRFSAERLKGVDSTLKIQPAELGDSAVYLCASSPGTYEQFFGPGTRLTVL.

The CDR3 sequence: CASSPRTRTSTDTQYF. In nucleotides, the CDR3 is TGTGCCAGTAGTCCTCGGACTAGGACTAGCACAGATACGCAGTATTTT. This chain joins TRBV19 and TRBJ2-3; 7 bases fit TRBD2. The V gene end was trimmed by 5 bases and the J gene end by 0 bases; junction bases not matched to a gene: 8. The CDR3 length is 16 residues. Germline CDR1 reads LNHDA; CDR2 reads SQIVND (reference sequence).

This clonotype was counted at least ten times. The chain couples TRBV6-2 or TRBV6-3 to TRBJ2-3, with D hard to call. Trimming stripped 5 bases from V and 2 bases from J, with 11 bases between. The germline CDR1 and CDR2 sequences are MNHEY and SVGEGT. CDR3 length: 14 residues. CDR3 DNA sequence: TGTGCCAGCAGTAAACAACCATCCACAGATACGCAGTATTTT. As protein: CASSKQPSTDTQYF.

The genes are TRBV16 and TRBJ2-2; TRBD1 might be the D (5 bases). CDR3 length: 12 amino acids. V was clipped by 6 bases and J by 4 bases, with 6 bases between them. CDR1 is KGHSY, CDR2 FQNENV, per germline. CDR3 region: CASRQVTGELFF. DNA of the CDR3: TGTGCCAGCAGACAGGTCACCGGGGAGCTGTTTTTT.

The chain's CDR3 is CASSTRTTKSYNEQFF. As DNA, the CDR3 is TGCGCCAGCAGCACCCGGACTACCAAGAGTTACAATGAGCAGTTCTTC. The V and J genes are TRBV4-1 and TRBJ2-1, with a tentative D call TRBD2 (6 bases). The CDR3 sequence is 16 residues long. With 5 bases removed from V and 4 bases from J, the gap between germline ends came to 18 bases. Germline-derived CDR1 and CDR2 are MGHRA and YSYEKL.

The V call is TRBV20-1, the J call TRBJ2-5, with 7 bases that match TRBD2. CDR1 DFQATT and CDR2 SNEGSKA come from the germline V gene (reference sequence). The CDR3 is 15 amino acids. V trimming: 0 bases; J trimming: 1 base; junction bases outside the gene matches: 5. The CDR3 is CSARDPGRAQETQYF. CDR3 in DNA: TGCAGTGCTAGAGATCCGGGGAGGGCCCAAGAGACCCAGTACTTC.

This clonotype was counted only a few times. This chain connects TRBV28 to TRBJ2-7; 8 bases fit TRBD2. The CDR3 consists of 16 residues. Germline V CDR1 and CDR2: MDHEN, SYDVKM. The J segment lost 0 bases and the V segment lost 7 bases, leaving 11 bases of the junction unmatched. CDR3 sequence reads: CASTDFGRVSSYEQYF. CDR3 nucleotide sequence: TGTGCCAGCACCGATTTCGGGAGGGTAAGCTCCTACGAGCAGTACTTC.

This clonotype was observed at least ten times. The chain carries TRBV5-5 and TRBJ2-3; 11 bases align to TRBD1. CDR1 is SGHKS, CDR2 YYEKEE, per germline (reference sequence). V lost 4 bases to trimming and J lost 5 bases; unmatched junction nucleotides: 6. The CDR3 length is 15 residues. CDR3 nucleotide sequence: TGTGCCAGCAGCCAAGGACAGGGGGCTGGAGATACGCAGTATTTT. Translated: CASSQGQGAGDTQYF.

This chain links TRBV4-1 with TRBJ2-2, with TRBD1 identical over 8 bases. Germline V gives CDR1 MGHRA, CDR2 YSYEKL. CDR3 length equals 14 residues. Germline trimming cut 4 bases from V and 5 bases from J; bases unmatched to any gene: 3. The CDR3 coding sequence is TGCGCCAGCAGCCCAAACAGGGGGACCGGGGAGCTGTTTTTT. It yields the protein CASSPNRGTGELFF.

In its sample, this clonotype was seen a few times. The rearrangement uses TRBV29-1 and TRBJ2-4, with 7 bases identical to TRBD2. CDR1 is SQVTM and CDR2 is ANQGSEA in the germline V gene. J lost 7 bases, V lost 7 bases, and 13 bases had no gene match. The CDR3 has 14 residues. The CDR3 loop is CSGLGGREFNIQYF. For the CDR3, the DNA is TGCAGCGGTCTTGGAGGGCGGGAGTTCAACATTCAGTACTTC.

This rearrangement joins TRBV5-1 to TRBJ2-1, with D unresolved. This CDR3 is built from 16 residues. The V end lost 4 bases, the J end lost 1 base, and 15 bases lay between the germline ends. Germline V CDR1 and CDR2: SGHRS, YFSETQ. This CDR3 reads CASSLLPGDSYNEQFF. The CDR3 DNA reads TGCGCCAGCAGCCTTCTTCCGGGTGATTCCTACAATGAGCAGTTCTTC.

This clonotype turned up a few times. This rearrangement joins TRBV15 to TRBJ2-1; D is perhaps TRBD1 or TRBD2 (5 bases each). This CDR3 comprises 12 residues. Germline CDR1 is LNHNV and CDR2 is YYDKDF (reference sequence). The V gene lost 0 bases and the J gene lost 13 bases, with 10 bases spanning the gap. CDR3 region: CATSRDMGVQFF. CDR3 sequence (DNA): TGTGCCACCAGCAGAGATATGGGGGTTCAGTTCTTC.

In this sample, this clonotype turned up many times. The chain couples TRBV20-1 to TRBJ2-5; D uncertain. Germline assignment: CDR1 DFQATT and CDR2 SNEGSKA (reference sequence). This CDR3 contains 13 residues. V was cut by 3 bases and J by 0 bases, with 8 bases left in between. The CDR3 coding sequence is TGCAGTGCTAGCTTGGCAGACCAAGAGACCCAGTACTTC. Amino acid sequence: CSASLADQETQYF.

The chain joins TRBV28 to TRBJ1-6; TRBD1 matches 7 bases. The V gene's germline CDR1 is MDHEN and CDR2 SYDVKM. This CDR3 region has 15 residues. V shed 5 bases and J 7 bases; nucleotides not matched to a gene: 8. CDR3 region: CASSENRGKNSPLHF. The DNA of the CDR3 is TGTGCCAGCAGTGAAAACAGGGGCAAGAATTCACCCCTCCACTTT. The variable domain in full, with the rest retrieved from reference TRBV28 and TRBJ1-6, is DVKVTQSSRYLVKRTGEKVFLECVQDMDHENMFWYRQDPGLGLRLIYFSYDVKMKEKGDIPEGYSVSREKKERFSLILESASTNQTSMYLCASSENRGKNSPLHFGNGTRLTVT.

This clonotype was detected ten times or more. This chain joins TRBV19 and TRBJ2-1; a possible D gene is TRBD2 (5 bases). CDR3 length equals 15 residues. The V gene's germline CDR1 is LNHDA and CDR2 SQIVND (reference sequence). V dropped 4 bases and J dropped 0 bases, with 10 bases sitting between them. CDR3 protein: CASSNLAHSYNEQFF. The CDR3 DNA follows: TGTGCCAGTAGTAACCTAGCTCACTCCTACAATGAGCAGTTCTTC.

The chain couples TRBV7-8 to TRBJ2-2; 10 bases are shared with TRBD2. This CDR3 is 16 amino acids long. The ends lost 5 bases at V and 1 base at J; junction bases unmatched: 4. The germline CDR1 and CDR2 sequences are SGHVS and FQNEAQ. The CDR3 protein is CASSPWTSGNTGELFF. The CDR3 coding sequence is TGTGCCAGCAGCCCCTGGACTAGCGGGAACACCGGGGAGCTGTTTTTT.

This clonotype was recorded at least ten times. The chain joins TRBV10-3 to TRBJ2-7, with unresolved D. The germline V gene encodes CDR1 ENHRY and CDR2 SYGVKD. The CDR3 sequence is 14 residues long. V lost 10 bases and J lost 4, with 20 bases in between. As DNA, the CDR3 is TGTGCCACGAGAGATATGACCTCAGGTTACGAGCAGTACTTC. Translated, it gives CATRDMTSGYEQYF.

The chain links TRBV7-3 to TRBJ2-3, with 7 bases aligning to TRBD2. Germline V CDR1 and CDR2: SGHTA, FQGTGA. The CDR3 spans 16 residues. V shed 4 bases, J shed 0 bases, and the junction held 7 bases outside the gene matches. CDR3 amino acids: CASSSGTISSTDTQYF. CDR3 bases: TGTGCCAGCAGCTCCGGGACTATCTCTAGCACAGATACGCAGTATTTT.